These T cell receptor beta chains were read from a single sample in a study of regulatory T cells in long-lasting Graves disease. MiXCR was run by TCRdb on the multiplex PCR reads, yielding one entry per CDR3 protein. The data show a few hundred thousand distinct CDR3 sequences, roughly 13% seen once. The data were also submitted as part of a second study, on T cells in Graves' hyperthyroidism and ophthalmopathy.

Sample: peripheral blood mononuclear cells (PBMCs), taken at new diagnosis, from a patient treated with antithyroid drugs. These receptors came from a man between 25 and 39 years old with Graves disease. The CDR3 runs from the conserved cysteine through the conserved F or W. The D gene is left open where the match is weak. Part of the rows lack a size; the others show once, few, many or a class for expanded clones.

TRBV7-9	TRBJ2-5	once	NA	TGTGCCAGCAACCGGAGGGGGGGCCAAGAGACCCAGTACTTC	CASNRRGGQETQYF
TRBV3-1	TRBJ2-5	NA	NA	TGTGCCAGCGGCCCCGGACGGGAGACCCAGTACTTC	CASGPGRETQYF
TRBV18	TRBJ2-5	NA	NA	TGTGCCAGCTCACCCCGCGGGCCAATTCGGGAGACCCAGTACTTC	CASSPRGPIRETQYF
TRBV27	TRBJ2-7	many	NA	TGTGCCAGCAGCAGGGGTAGCGGGCTGTCCTACGAGCAGTACTTC	CASSRGSGLSYEQYF
TRBV28	TRBJ2-7	many	NA	TGTGCCAGCATTCAAAAGAGGACTGACGAGCAGTACTTC	CASIQKRTDEQYF
TRBV3-1	TRBJ1-2	many	NA	TGTGCCAGCAGCCAAGAGGCCAGTGGAAACTATGGCTACACCTTC	CASSQEASGNYGYTF
TRBV10-1	TRBJ1-5	NA	TRBD1	TGCGCCACCTCCGGGACAGGGGGCCATCCCCCTTGGAGCAATCAGCCCCAGCATTTT	CATSGTGGHPPWSNQPQHF
TRBV5-4	TRBJ2-7	NA	TRBD1	TGTGCCAGCAGCTTGGCTAGGACAGGGTTCGGGAACGAGCAGTACTTC	CASSLARTGFGNEQYF
TRBV18	TRBJ1-6	few	NA	TGTGCCAGCTCACCTAGACAGCCATATAATTCACCCCTCCACTTT	CASSPRQPYNSPLHF
TRBV6-1	TRBJ1-2	NA	NA	TGTGCCAGCAGTGAGCGGATTAACTATGGCTACACCTTC	CASSERINYGYTF
TRBV12-3/TRBV12-4	TRBJ2-7	few	TRBD1	TGTGCCAGCAGTTACGCGACAGGGGGTTTTTCCTACGAGCAGTACTTC	CASSYATGGFSYEQYF
TRBV29-1	TRBJ2-3	few	NA	TGCAGCGCAACAGGAGGAATTAGGACAGATACGCAGTATTTT	CSATGGIRTDTQYF
TRBV7-2	TRBJ2-2	many	NA	TGTGCCAGCAGCTTTAGGCGGGATCTACCCGGGGAGCTGTTTTTT	CASSFRRDLPGELFF
TRBV27	TRBJ2-6	few	TRBD1	TGTGCCAGCAGGCTGATCTACAGGGGGCGGGCTGGGGCCAACGTCCTGACTTTC	CASRLIYRGRAGANVLTF
TRBV20-1	TRBJ2-7	few	TRBD1	TGCAGTGCTGACAGGGCCTACGAGCAGTACTTC	CSADRAYEQYF
TRBV4-2	TRBJ2-7	NA	TRBD2	TGTGCCAGCAGCCAAGATGCCAGCGGGACCAACTACGAGCAGCACTTC	CASSQDASGTNYEQHF
TRBV24-1	TRBJ2-3	few	NA	TGTGCCACCAGTGATTTCGGAGGGGCAGATACGCAGTATTTT	CATSDFGGADTQYF
TRBV2	TRBJ2-3	many	TRBD1	TGTGCCAGCAGGGGGACAGGTTTTTTTACAGATACGCAGTATTTT	CASRGTGFFTDTQYF
TRBV12-5	TRBJ2-7	many	TRBD1	TGTGCTAGTGGCCACAGGGACAGGGGTTACGAGCAGTACTTC	CASGHRDRGYEQYF
TRBV19	TRBJ1-1	NA	NA	TGTGCCAGTAGCCTCGGGACACCGAACACTGAAGCTTTCTTT	CASSLGTPNTEAFF
TRBV5-8	TRBJ1-5	few	NA	TGTGCCAGCAGGTTAGATGATCAGCCCCAGCATTTT	CASRLDDQPQHF
TRBV29-1	TRBJ2-2	many	NA	TGCAGCGCACAGGGAGTCCCCGGGGAGCTGTTTTTT	CSAQGVPGELFF
TRBV3-1	TRBJ2-2	few	NA	TGTGCCAGCAGCCAAGAGGGCTATACCGGGGAGCTGTTTTTT	CASSQEGYTGELFF
TRBV20-1	TRBJ2-3	NA	TRBD2	TGCAGTGCTAGCTGGACTAGCGGGAGAGCAGCAGATACGCAGTATTTT	CSASWTSGRAADTQYF
TRBV29-1	TRBJ2-2	NA	NA	TGCAGCGGCTTCCGGGGTTGGACCGGGGAGCTGTTTTTT	CSGFRGWTGELFF
TRBV7-9	TRBJ2-5	few	TRBD2	TGTGCCAGCAGCTTAATAGCGCGGGAGGGCCCGTTTCAACAAGAGACCCAGTACTTC	CASSLIAREGPFQQETQYF
TRBV6-1	TRBJ2-1	many	NA	TGTGCCAGCAATAAGCGGACACCACCGCACGCTGAGCAGTTCTTC	CASNKRTPPHAEQFF